This T cell receptor beta chain was documented in a study of CD8+CD57+ T cells in acquired aplastic anemia. This CDR3 is built from 17 residues. Germline CDR1 is SQVTM and CDR2 is ANQGSEA. V dropped 0 bases and J dropped 6 bases, with 22 bases sitting between them. Both TCR beta VDJ combination and CDR3 sequence profiling were carried out. Genomic DNA was the template for this profiling. TCRdb re-called the reads through MiXCR, storing one row per CDR3 protein. The data show hundreds of thousands of distinct CDR3 sequences, with 45% to 65% seen just once and around 1.3% held by the top ten. An expansion of CD8+CD57+ cells by flow cytometry had been shown in patients chosen for sequencing.

The sequenced sample was sorted CD4+, CD8+, or CD8+CD57+ T cells (not recorded which) from PBMCs. The chain is built from TRBV29-1 and TRBJ2-3, with TRBD2 as a possible D gene (7 bases). This clonotype was sampled from a human donor with aplastic anemia. CDR3: CSVEDRAQPGGRDTQYF. The CDR3 nucleotides read TGCAGCGTTGAAGATCGGGCCCAGCCCGGGGGGCGGGATACGCAGTATTTT.